The present TCR beta chain was sequenced within a study of blood T cell repertoires in COVID-19. Study background: Sites in the United States, Italy and Spain provided acute and convalescent COVID-19 samples.

The CDR3 has 14 amino acids. Losses at the gene ends were 6 bases for V and 4 bases for J; bases not matched to a gene: 6. CDR1 MNHEY and CDR2 SMNVEV come from the germline V gene (reference sequence). Clones were read by immunoSEQ multiplex PCR, and TCRdb kept only the in-frame ones, dropping some. Here the sample spans fewer than 300,000 clones, 85% to 90% being singletons. The chain couples TRBV27 to TRBJ1-2; 9 nucleotides match TRBD1. The receptor was derived from a woman aged 45-65 years with COVID-19, enrolled during active disease. Sequencing used peripheral blood. CDR3 sequence: CASRYTGGGYGYTF. In DNA form, the CDR3 reads TGTGCCAGCAGATATACAGGGGGCGGCTATGGCTACACCTTC.